This entry describes one T cell receptor beta chain. CDR1 SGHRS and CDR2 YFSETQ come from the germline V gene. The CDR3 length is 15 residues. J gave up 1 base and V 4 bases, and 6 bases lay outside the gene matches. This entry belongs to a study of blood T cell repertoires in COVID-19. Overall study context: Italy, Spain and the United States were the sources of the convalescent and acute COVID-19 samples. From T cells, B-cell-depleted T cells, or PBMCs came the material, which was cDNA or gDNA.

As handled by the study authors: Amplification from reference gene primers served as the basis for estimated nucleated cell counts. Data came from immunoSEQ multiplex PCR; TCRdb stores just in-frame clones and leaves some out. That table is the source of V, J and clone size, and D and trimming were worked out from the DNA. The table has over 85,000 clones, around 87% seen once. The TCR sequence derives from a man aged 50-60 years with active or convalescent COVID-19. Sample: peripheral blood. The gene calls are TRBV5-1 and TRBJ1-1; 8 bases are a match to TRBD1. CDR3 nucleotide sequence: TGCGCCAGCAGCCCCGCGACAGGGGCGAACACTGAAGCTTTCTTT. Its translation: CASSPATGANTEAFF.